A single T cell receptor (beta chain) is shown here with its context. CDR3 length equals 15 residues. V lost 5 bases and J lost 1, with 12 bases in between. Germline V gives CDR1 SEHNR, CDR2 FQNEAQ (reference sequence). The sample comes from a study of OX40 agonist ivuxolimab in advanced cancers. Across the whole study: Enrolled patients in dose escalation had cancers that were hepatocellular carcinoma, melanoma, renal cell or head and neck cancer.

TCRdb keeps only in-frame clones here, not all; method: immunoSEQ multiplex PCR. The sample comprises under 150,000 clones, 85% to 95% of which are singletons, and more than 0.9% rests with the top ten. The sample consisted of CD4+ or CD8+ T cells sorted from blood, taken in a trial of the OX40 agonist ivuxolimab. J is TRBJ2-1 and V is TRBV7-9; perhaps TRBD2 as D (5 bases). The source of this sequence is an adult with an advanced solid tumor such as melanoma, head and neck, liver or kidney cancer. The CDR3 nucleotides read TGTGCCAGCAGCCTAATTCCGGGGTCCTACAATGAGCAGTTCTTC. It encodes CASSLIPGSYNEQFF.